The clone carrying this T cell receptor (beta chain) was counted ten times or more. Its antigen is currently unknown. TCRdb itself ran the 5' RACE reads through MiXCR, one entry per CDR3 protein. Of about 100,000 distinct CDR3 sequences listed, around 4.8% are singletons. Regarding time point: sample taken at primary tumor resection. These data are taken from a study of spatial heterogeneity in lung cancer. Notes on the study in general: Counts that tracked tumor mutation counts were those of expanded intratumoral alpha and beta TCRs.

Per germline, CDR1 DFQATT and CDR2 SNEGSKA (reference sequence). V lost 6 bases and J lost 1, with 9 bases in between. There are 12 residues in the CDR3. The clonotype was recovered from a male donor with early-stage non-small cell lung cancer. Here the sequenced sample was lung tumor tissue, taken at surgery. The J gene is TRBJ2-5, the V gene TRBV20-1, with D possibly being TRBD2 (5 bases). The chain's CDR3 is CSADYLQETQYF. The CDR3 DNA follows: TGCAGTGCCGACTACCTCCAAGAGACCCAGTACTTC.